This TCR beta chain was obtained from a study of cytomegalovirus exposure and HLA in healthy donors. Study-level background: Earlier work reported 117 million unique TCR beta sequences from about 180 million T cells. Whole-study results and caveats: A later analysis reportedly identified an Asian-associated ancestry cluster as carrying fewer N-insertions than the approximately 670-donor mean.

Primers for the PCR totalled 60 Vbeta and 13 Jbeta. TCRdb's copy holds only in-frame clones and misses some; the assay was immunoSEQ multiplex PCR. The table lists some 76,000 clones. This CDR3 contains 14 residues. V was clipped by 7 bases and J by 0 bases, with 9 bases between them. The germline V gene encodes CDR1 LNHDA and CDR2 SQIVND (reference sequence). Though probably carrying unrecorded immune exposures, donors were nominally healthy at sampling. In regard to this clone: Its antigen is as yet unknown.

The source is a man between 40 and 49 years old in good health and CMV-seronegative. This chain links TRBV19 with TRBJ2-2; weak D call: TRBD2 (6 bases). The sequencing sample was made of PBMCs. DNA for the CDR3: TGTGCCAGTAATTCGGGGGCGAACACCGGGGAGCTGTTTTTT. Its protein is CASNSGANTGELFF.